This T cell receptor beta chain was recorded in a study of cytomegalovirus exposure and HLA in healthy donors. As concerns this clone: The antigen is not known.

General observations from the study: Highest at DRB1 and lowest at HLA-C, TCR association rates differed among HLA loci in a later analysis. The study reported that TCR beta sequences accurately predicted HLA-A and HLA-B alleles in most subjects. Researchers reported in a later analysis that common viral pathogens appeared linked to several top clusters. With later analysis, a missense DCLRE1C variant became linked to TCR beta V- and J-gene trimming.

PCR amplification relied on 60 Vbeta primers (plus 13 Jbeta primers). Clones were sequenced by immunoSEQ multiplex PCR, and TCRdb holds only the in-frame ones, with some missing. The repertoire has some 180,000 clones, 77% of them found once; the top ten carry 1.4%. This CDR3 spans 16 amino acids. CDR1 and CDR2 from the germline V gene are SGHRS and YFSETQ. Trimming took 1 base from V and 7 from J; bases not matched to a gene: 6. V gene TRBV5-1 combines with J gene TRBJ2-1, with 12 bases fitting TRBD2. The sequenced material came from PBMCs. This receptor was taken from a man aged 18 to 30 in good health and CMV-seronegative. The CDR3 DNA reads as TGCGCCAGCAGCTTGTACGTGACTAGCGGGAGTAATGAGCAGTTCTTC. The encoded protein is CASSLYVTSGSNEQFF.